This TCR beta chain was profiled in a study of memory CD4+ T cells and cytomegalovirus serostatus. Study-wide background: This sample comes from healthy Belgian adults, about nine CMV seropositive, roughly 22 seronegative.

V was pared by 5 bases and J by 2 bases, with 6 bases of the junction left unmatched. CDR3 size: 15 residues. Germline CDR1 is MGHDK and CDR2 is SYGVNS. As for this clone: Its target is not known.

TCRdb's table, derived via immunoSEQ multiplex PCR, lists solely in-frame clones and lacks some. The table shows under 55,000 clones, with around 88% occurring only once. The sort gate was single viable CD3+CD4+CD8-CD45RO+ cells for memory CD4+ T cells. Serostatus was set by detecting CMV pp150, pp28, p38, p52 IgG. General study findings and limits: Of under 200 reported CMV TCRbeta sequences, about 67 were found in memory CD4+ repertoires.

The sample taken for sequencing was memory CD4+ T cells from blood. This receptor was taken from an adult in good health and CMV-seropositive. V is TRBV25-1 and J is TRBJ1-3; 7 bases are shared with TRBD1. As DNA, the CDR3 is TGTGCCAGCAGTCCTACAACAGGGGCTGGAAACACCATATATTTT. As protein: CASSPTTGAGNTIYF.